Shown below are 32 T cell receptor beta chains from a single sample sequenced in a study of tissue T cells after allogeneic stem cell transplantation. The data were produced by immunoSEQ multiplex PCR, yet TCRdb's version contains in-frame clones alone and is incomplete. The table has 20,000 to 25,000 clones, around 63% seen once; the top ten hold 0.41%. The specimen sequenced was blood. These receptors originate from a female BALB/c mouse in good health. This strain has MHC haplotype H2-d.

Remarks on this clone: The genes and germline here are from mouse. The sequence runs out 1 residue before the end of the CDR3; the remainder is reconstructed from the germline J gene. The chain uses TRBV5 and TRBJ1-3; D possibly corresponds to TRBD1 (5 bases). This CDR3 has 14 residues. Deletions cut 1 base from V and 2 bases from J, with 6 bases between. The germline V gene encodes CDR1 LGHNA and CDR2 YNLKQL (reference sequence). CDR3 DNA (partial): TGTGCCAGCAGCCAAGGAGGGGCTGGAAATACGCTCTAT. It yields the protein CASSQGGAGNTLY. The CDR3 in full is CASSQGGAGNTLYF.

On this clone itself: Gene names and germline match the mouse. The sequence runs out 1 residue before the end of the CDR3; the remainder is reconstructed from the germline J gene. The rearrangement uses TRBV20 and TRBJ2-1; no clear D gene. Per the germline V gene, CDR1 is GFQATS and CDR2 is STVNSAI. V was trimmed by 0 bases and J by 3 bases, leaving 12 bases between them. The CDR3 is 15 residues long. CDR3 amino acids: CGARDHGSAYAEQFF. The sequenced part of the CDR3 DNA is TGTGGTGCTAGGGATCACGGAAGCGCCTATGCTGAGCAGTTC.

This clone appeared a few times. The gene names given are mouse names. The covered CDR3 bases are TGTGCCAGCAGTGATGCACCGATGGGGTCATCCAACGAAAGATTATTT. Translation: CASSDAPMGSSNERLF. The complete CDR3 sequence is CASSDAPMGSSNERLFF. This chain uses TRBV13-1 with TRBJ1-4; no definite D call. Read coverage stops 1 residue before the CDR3 terminus; the germline J gene supplies the remainder. The V end lost 0 bases, the J end lost 2 bases, and 14 bases lay between the germline ends. Germline V lookup: CDR1 NSHNY, CDR2 SYGAGN. The CDR3 is 17 amino acids.

Details on this clone: Gene names are the mouse ones. CDR3 bases read: TGTGCCACAGGGACTAGTCAAAACACCTTGTAC. Encoded protein: CATGTSQNTLY. The entire CDR3 is CATGTSQNTLYF. The rearrangement joins TRBV13-2 to TRBJ2-4; perhaps TRBD2 as D (6 bases). The read ends 1 residue before the CDR3 terminus; that terminus is restored from the germline J gene. Trimming removed 9 bases at V and 0 bases at J, with 8 bases between. The CDR3 is 12 amino acids. The V gene's germline CDR1 is NNHNN and CDR2 SYGAGS (reference sequence).

For this clone: Mouse gene names apply. Read data end 1 residue before the CDR3 end; the end is taken from the germline J gene. The V call is TRBV2, the J call TRBJ2-5, with D unresolved. The CDR3 loop spans 13 amino acids. The germline V gene has CDR1 LGHNA and CDR2 YSYQKL. Trimming pared 0 bases from V and 4 bases from J, leaving 5 bases between. The CDR3 spells CASSQEPKDTQYF. The covered CDR3 bases are TGTGCCAGCAGCCAAGAACCAAAAGACACCCAGTAC.

As to this clone: Gene names and germline match the mouse. Sequencing ends 1 residue short of the CDR3 end; the germline J gene provides the rest. The V and J genes are TRBV1 and TRBJ2-5; the match to TRBD1 covers 9 bases. Trimming cost V 6 bases and J 3 bases; bases outside gene matches: 4. This CDR3 is built from 14 residues. Germline CDR1 reads NSQYPW; CDR2 reads LRSPGD (reference sequence). CDR3 DNA (partial): TGCACCTGCAGAGAGGGGACAGGGCAAGACACCCAGTAC. Its protein is CTCREGTGQDTQY. The full CDR3 is CTCREGTGQDTQYF.

Worth noting for this clone: Mouse names are used for the genes. The read terminates 1 residue before the CDR3 end, so the remaining end is supplied by the germline J gene. The chain combines TRBV19 with TRBJ2-2; D gene uncertain. V lost 5 bases and J 0 bases, leaving 8 bases between the germline ends. Germline loops: CDR1 FNHDT, CDR2 SITEND (reference sequence). The CDR3 is 14 residues long. CDR3 amino acids: CASSPKANTGQLYF. The sequenced CDR3 bases are TGTGCCAGCAGCCCCAAGGCAAACACCGGGCAGCTCTAC. The variable domain in full, completed from reference TRBV19 and TRBJ2-2, reads GGIITQTPKFLIGQEGQKLTLKCQQNFNHDTMYWYRQDSGKGLRLIYYSITENDLQKGDLSEGYDASREKKSSFSLTVTSAQKNEMAVFLCASSPKANTGQLYFGEGSKLTVL.

A word on this clone: Gene names refer to mouse genes. The CDR3 is cut off 1 residue early in the read; its end comes from the germline J gene. The chain joins TRBV3 to TRBJ2-7, with TRBD2 matching over 9 bases. CDR3 length: 14 amino acids. The ends lost 3 bases at V and 2 bases at J; junction bases unmatched: 2. CDR1 and CDR2 from the germline V gene are SNHLY and FYNGKV (reference sequence). The part of the CDR3 DNA that was read is TGTGCCAGCAGCTTGGGACTGGGAGCCTATGAACAGTAC. This encodes CASSLGLGAYEQY. The complete CDR3 sequence is CASSLGLGAYEQYF. Together with reference TRBV3 and TRBJ2-7, the CDR3 gives the full variable domain: GPKVLQIPSHQIIDMGQMVTLNCDPVSNHLYFYWYKQILGQQMEFLVNFYNGKVMEKSKLFKDQFSVERPDGSYFTLKIQPTALEDSAVYFCASSLGLGAYEQYFGPGTRLTVL.

This clone was detected only once. All gene names here are mouse names. With the read ending 1 residue before the CDR3 end, the germline J gene is used to fill in that end. The chain has TRBV19 and TRBJ2-4; D gene unclear. Germline CDR1 is FNHDT and CDR2 is SITEND (reference sequence). This CDR3 has 14 residues. Trimming took off 2 bases at V and 0 bases at J, with 7 bases between the two ends. The covered CDR3 bases are TGTGCCAGCAGTATTCCAGGAAGTCAAAACACCTTGTAC. It yields the protein CASSIPGSQNTLY. The whole CDR3 sequence is CASSIPGSQNTLYF.

A remark on this clone: Gene and germline names: mouse. The observed sequence ends 1 residue before the CDR3 terminus, with the missing tail filled in from the germline J gene. The chain recombines TRBV5 with TRBJ1-4; TRBD1 aligns across 10 bases. CDR3 length: 16 amino acids. Germline V gene lookup returns CDR1 LGHNA and CDR2 YNLKQL (reference sequence). The V and J ends lost 0 bases and 7 bases, in that order; junction bases with no gene match: 5. CDR3 DNA, as far as it was read: TGTGCCAGCAGCCAAGATCAGACAGGGGGCCCCGAAAGATTATTT. This sequence encodes CASSQDQTGGPERLF. In full, the CDR3 is CASSQDQTGGPERLFF.

In regard to this clone: Gene names are mouse gene names. With the read ending 1 residue before the CDR3 end, the germline J gene is used to fill in that end. The chain carries TRBV4 and TRBJ1-3; 7 bases are a match to TRBD1. From germline, CDR1 is LGHDT and CDR2 YNNKQL (reference sequence). The CDR3 is 15 residues long. Trimming removed 6 bases from V and 0 bases from J; junction bases left unmatched: 5. The CDR3 sequence is CASSHRGNSGNTLYF. The CDR3 bases that were read are TGTGCCAGCAGTCACAGGGGAAATTCTGGAAATACGCTCTAT.

Concerning this clone: Mouse names are used for the genes. The CDR3 goes on 1 residue after the read ends, and that part is filled in from the germline J gene. The rearrangement uses TRBV13-1 and TRBJ1-1; tentative D call: TRBD1 (5 bases). Trimming removed 3 bases from V and 0 bases from J, with 9 bases in between. CDR3 length: 14 amino acids. CDR1 and CDR2 (germline): NSHNY, SYGAGN. This CDR3 reads CASSGRGANTEVFF. The CDR3 bases that were read are TGTGCCAGCAGTGGACGGGGGGCAAACACAGAAGTCTTC.

About this clone: Mouse gene names apply. The CDR3 extends 1 residue past the end of the read, so its final part is completed from the germline J gene. This chain uses TRBV14 with TRBJ1-2, with 7 bases that match TRBD1. Germline CDR1 and CDR2: SGHDT and FRDEAV. This CDR3 is built from 13 residues. J gave up 0 bases and V 4 bases, and 0 bases lay outside the gene matches. CDR3 bases read: TGTGCCAGCAGTGGGACAGCAAACTCCGACTACACC. It translates to CASSGTANSDYT. The CDR3 as a whole reads CASSGTANSDYTF.

Concerning this clone: Here the gene names and germline are mouse. The read terminates 1 residue ahead of where the CDR3 ends, so the germline J gene completes it. This sample also contains other DNA sequences that code for the same CDR3. This chain joins TRBV5 and TRBJ2-7; D gene unclear. Deletions cut 0 bases from V and 3 bases from J, with 3 bases between. Germline V lookup: CDR1 LGHNA, CDR2 YNLKQL (reference sequence). The length of the CDR3 is 12 residues. CDR3 protein: CASSQDSYEQYF. CDR3 bases read: TGTGCCAGCAGCCAAGACAGCTATGAACAGTAC.

On this clone itself: The listed genes are named as in mouse. The read is 1 residue too short to cover the CDR3 end, so that end is filled in from the germline J gene. V and J are TRBV5 and TRBJ2-3; TRBD2 matches 12 bases. The CDR3 totals 16 residues. The germline V gene encodes CDR1 LGHNA and CDR2 YNLKQL (reference sequence). The V segment lost 4 bases and the J segment 2 bases; nucleotides outside the gene matches: 4. CDR3 loop: CASSPGLGGTAETLYF. The DNA read from the CDR3 is TGTGCCAGCAGCCCCGGACTGGGGGGGACTGCAGAAACGCTGTAT.

Notes on this clone: Each gene name is a mouse one. Read sequence stops 1 residue before the CDR3 end, and the germline J gene provides the missing end. J is TRBJ2-1 and V is TRBV16, with D hard to call. This CDR3 has 14 residues. Germline-derived CDR1 and CDR2 are SGHSA and FRNQAP. Trimming removed 0 bases at V and 1 base at J, with 4 bases between. The CDR3 bases that were read are TGTGCAAGCAGCTTAGAGGGAAACTATGCTGAGCAGTTC. Residues: CASSLEGNYAEQF. The CDR3 as a whole reads CASSLEGNYAEQFF.

A note on this clone: Here the gene names and germline are mouse. The CDR3 goes on 1 residue after the read ends, and that part is filled in from the germline J gene. The V call is TRBV31, the J call TRBJ2-5, with 9 bases identical to TRBD1. Germline V CDR1 and CDR2: GKSSPN, SITVG. The CDR3 sequence is 17 residues long. V dropped 0 bases and J dropped 6; count of bases not matched to a gene: 13. Incomplete CDR3 DNA: TGTGCCTGGAGTCTAGACCCATCCGGGACAGGGAAGGACACCCAGTAC. This translates into CAWSLDPSGTGKDTQY. The full CDR3 is CAWSLDPSGTGKDTQYF.

This clone was recorded a few times. The gene symbols are mouse symbols. The sequence runs out 1 residue before the end of the CDR3; the remainder is reconstructed from the germline J gene. The chain employs TRBV1 and TRBJ2-1; 8 bases fit TRBD1. The CDR3 runs to 14 residues. The trim removed 4 bases at V and 3 bases at J, leaving 2 bases unmatched. Germline loops: CDR1 NSQYPW, CDR2 LRSPGD (reference sequence). CDR3 DNA (partial): TGCACCTGCAGTGGACAGGGGATCTATGCTGAGCAGTTC. It specifies CTCSGQGIYAEQF. The whole CDR3 is CTCSGQGIYAEQFF.

About this clone itself: Mouse germline and gene names are used. CDR3 in amino acids: CASSDRGHQDTQYF. The DNA read from the CDR3 is TGTGCCAGCAGCGACAGGGGGCACCAAGACACCCAGTAC. The chain links TRBV19 to TRBJ2-5; 10 nucleotides agree with TRBD1. Coverage ceases 1 residue before the CDR3 finishes, and the germline J gene fills in the end. Losses at the gene ends were 5 bases for V and 1 base for J; bases not matched to a gene: 1. The CDR3 runs to 14 residues. Germline V lookup: CDR1 FNHDT, CDR2 SITEND (reference sequence).

As for this clone: The gene symbols are mouse symbols. The CDR3: CASGTSNTGQLYF. Incomplete CDR3 DNA: TGTGCCAGCGGGACATCAAACACCGGGCAGCTCTAC. J is TRBJ2-2 and V is TRBV13-2; D ambiguous. The CDR3 goes on 1 residue after the read ends, and that part is filled in from the germline J gene. With 5 bases removed from V and 0 bases from J, the gap between germline ends came to 5 bases. The CDR3 has 13 residues. Germline CDR1 NNHNN, CDR2 SYGAGS (reference sequence).

Notes on this clone: Germline and genes here are mouse. The read is 1 residue too short to cover the CDR3 end, so that end is filled in from the germline J gene. The gene calls are TRBV31 and TRBJ2-7, with 8 bases that match TRBD1. The CDR3 is 12 amino acids. Losses at the gene ends were 3 bases for V and 6 bases for J; bases not matched to a gene: 4. Looked up from germline, CDR1 is GKSSPN and CDR2 is SITVG. The CDR3 bases that were read are TGTGCCTGGAGCCCCGACAGGGGTGAACAGTAC. It codes for CAWSPDRGEQY. The whole CDR3 protein is CAWSPDRGEQYF.

Turning to this clone: Each gene name is a mouse one. Coverage ceases 1 residue before the CDR3 finishes, and the germline J gene fills in the end. This chain connects TRBV4 to TRBJ2-1; either TRBD1 or TRBD2 may supply D (5 bases each). This CDR3 comprises 12 residues. CDR1 LGHDT and CDR2 YNNKQL come from the germline V gene (reference sequence). V lost 11 bases and J lost 3, with 11 bases in between. CDR3 bases read: TGTGCCCGCCGGGACCGCTATGCTGAGCAGTTC. Its translation is CARRDRYAEQF. The full CDR3 protein reads CARRDRYAEQFF.

In its sample, this clone was seen a few times. Germline and genes: mouse. The read finishes 1 residue shy of the CDR3 end, and the germline J gene is used to complete it. V gene TRBV3 combines with J gene TRBJ1-3; D might be TRBD1 (5 bases). This CDR3 has 14 amino acids. Germline lookup yields CDR1 SNHLY and CDR2 FYNGKV (reference sequence). Trimming took off 3 bases at V and 0 bases at J, with 6 bases between the two ends. This CDR3 reads CASSLDNSGNTLYF. The DNA read from the CDR3 is TGTGCCAGCAGCTTGGACAATTCTGGAAATACGCTCTAT. The full variable domain, with the rest looked up from reference TRBV3 and TRBJ1-3, is GPKVLQIPSHQIIDMGQMVTLNCDPVSNHLYFYWYKQILGQQMEFLVNFYNGKVMEKSKLFKDQFSVERPDGSYFTLKIQPTALEDSAVYFCASSLDNSGNTLYFGEGSRLIVV.

On this clone itself: Gene names and germline match the mouse. The sequence runs out 1 residue before the end of the CDR3; the remainder is reconstructed from the germline J gene. This sequence joins TRBV13-3 and TRBJ2-2; D gene ambiguous. The CDR3 consists of 15 residues. Germline CDR1 is NNHDY and CDR2 is SYVADS. V lost 2 bases and J 0 bases, leaving 8 bases between the germline ends. CDR3 loop: CASSDRSTNTGQLYF. CDR3 bases read: TGTGCCAGCAGTGACAGGTCTACAAACACCGGGCAGCTCTAC.

Comment on this clone: The genes are named according to mouse. The read ends 1 residue shy of where the CDR3 ends; the end is completed using the germline J gene. V gene TRBV13-1 combines with J gene TRBJ2-5; unclear D gene. The CDR3 runs to 15 residues. Deletions cut 0 bases from V and 0 bases from J, with 8 bases between. CDR1 is NSHNY and CDR2 is SYGAGN in the germline V gene. CDR3 DNA, as far as it was read: TGTGCCAGCAGTGATGGGAGGGTTAACCAAGACACCCAGTAC. This sequence encodes CASSDGRVNQDTQY. The whole CDR3 region reads CASSDGRVNQDTQYF.

This clone appeared once. The listed genes are named as in mouse. Read coverage stops 1 residue before the CDR3 terminus; the germline J gene supplies the remainder. The chain joins TRBV2 to TRBJ2-2, with D uncertain. Trimming shortened V by 1 base and J by 1 base, and 7 bases separated the two germline ends. The CDR3 is 15 residues long. Germline assignment: CDR1 LGHNA and CDR2 YSYQKL. CDR3 sequence reads: CASSQAGLNTGQLYF. Partial CDR3 DNA: TGTGCCAGCAGCCAAGCCGGGCTAAACACCGGGCAGCTCTAC.

As regards this clone: Mouse names are used for the genes. The read is 1 residue too short to cover the CDR3 end, so that end is filled in from the germline J gene. The genes are TRBV13-3 and TRBJ2-1, with TRBD1 matching over 8 bases. The germline CDR1 and CDR2 sequences are NNHDY and SYVADS. V was pared by 5 bases and J by 0 bases, with 1 base of the junction left unmatched. The CDR3 consists of 14 residues. The CDR3 loop reads CASRDRGNYAEQFF. The CDR3 DNA, read in part, is TGTGCCAGCAGAGACAGGGGTAACTATGCTGAGCAGTTC.

Concerning this clone itself: The genes are named according to mouse. Coverage ceases 1 residue before the CDR3 finishes, and the germline J gene fills in the end. The chain uses TRBV17 and TRBJ2-7; TRBD2 matches 8 bases. The germline V gene encodes CDR1 MNHDT and CDR2 YYDKIL. The CDR3 has 15 amino acids. After removal of 0 bases from V and 0 bases from J, the junction contained 1 base not matched to a gene. The CDR3 sequence: CASSRDWGVSYEQYF. The CDR3 DNA, read in part, is TGTGCTAGCAGTAGAGACTGGGGGGTCTCCTATGAACAGTAC.

Comment on this clone: Each gene name is a mouse one. The read terminates 1 residue before the CDR3 end, so the remaining end is supplied by the germline J gene. V is TRBV31 and J is TRBJ2-2, with TRBD2 matching over 10 bases. The J segment lost 7 bases and the V segment lost 0 bases, leaving 5 bases of the junction unmatched. The CDR3 consists of 15 residues. Germline CDR1 reads GKSSPN; CDR2 reads SITVG. The DNA read from the CDR3 is TGTGCCTGGAGTCTCTCCACTGGGGGGGGCGGGCAGCTCTAC. Protein sequence: CAWSLSTGGGGQLY. The full CDR3 sequence reads CAWSLSTGGGGQLYF.

A remark on this clone: Germline and genes here are mouse. The CDR3 sequence is CASSPGGADAEQFF. The DNA read from the CDR3 is TGTGCCAGCAGCCCAGGGGGCGCGGATGCTGAGCAGTTC. This chain uses TRBV13-1 with TRBJ2-1; 8 bases fit TRBD1. Read data end 1 residue before the CDR3 end; the end is taken from the germline J gene. This CDR3 is built from 14 residues. Germline V lookup: CDR1 NSHNY, CDR2 SYGAGN. Losses at the gene ends were 5 bases for V and 5 bases for J; bases not matched to a gene: 6.

Concerning this clone: Mouse germline and gene names are used. The read ends 1 residue early relative to the CDR3; the germline J gene fills the gap. This chain uses TRBV19 with TRBJ2-1, with 8 positions matching TRBD1. The CDR3 covers 16 residues. The V segment lost 1 base and the J segment 2 bases; nucleotides outside the gene matches: 5. Germline CDR1 and CDR2: FNHDT and SITEND (reference sequence). CDR3 DNA, as far as it was read: TGTGCCAGCAGTATAAGACAGGGGAGGGACTATGCTGAGCAGTTC. Translated, it gives CASSIRQGRDYAEQF. The complete CDR3 sequence is CASSIRQGRDYAEQFF.

On this clone itself: Genes and germline are mouse. CDR3: CASSMGNSYNSPLYF. The covered CDR3 bases are TGTGCCAGCAGTATGGGGAATTCCTATAATTCGCCCCTCTAC. The gene calls are TRBV19 and TRBJ1-6; D unresolved. The missing CDR3 end, 1 residue past where the read stops, is filled in from the germline J gene. TRBJ1-6 is reported as an ORF; its role is uncertain. Trimming removed 2 bases from V and 0 bases from J, with 6 bases in between. The CDR3 extends over 15 amino acids. Germline V gives CDR1 FNHDT, CDR2 SITEND (reference sequence).